This T cell receptor (beta chain) was observed in a study of CD8 T cells in Susac syndrome. At the level of the study: Patients with Susac syndrome had blood drawn and were at that point therapy-naive, on corticosteroids, or on intravenous immunoglobulin alone.

Germline V gene sequence: CDR1 SNHLY, CDR2 FYNNEI. J was trimmed by 10 bases and V by 6 bases; bases with no gene match: 10. The CDR3 spans 14 residues. Sequencing of TCR beta was performed on blood CD8+ T cells and on blood CD4+ T cells. Negative isolation yielded the CD8+ and CD4+ T cells, while FACS enriched the TEMRA cells. Reverse transcription used roughly 0.45 to 1 ug RNA and random hexamers. The immunoSEQ assay covered 54 Vbeta and 13 Jbeta segments for CDR3. TCRdb itself ran the immunoSEQ multiplex PCR reads through MiXCR, one entry per CDR3 protein. The sample records about 76,000 distinct CDR3 sequences, about 94% being singletons.

The J gene is TRBJ1-2, the V gene TRBV2; TRBD1 aligns across 11 bases. This clonotype was sampled from a human donor with Susac syndrome. The sequencing input was CD8+ T cells from PBMCs. The CDR3 coding sequence is TGTGCCAGCAGAACGGTCCGGGACAGGGGGGACTACACCTTC. Translation gives CASRTVRDRGDYTF.